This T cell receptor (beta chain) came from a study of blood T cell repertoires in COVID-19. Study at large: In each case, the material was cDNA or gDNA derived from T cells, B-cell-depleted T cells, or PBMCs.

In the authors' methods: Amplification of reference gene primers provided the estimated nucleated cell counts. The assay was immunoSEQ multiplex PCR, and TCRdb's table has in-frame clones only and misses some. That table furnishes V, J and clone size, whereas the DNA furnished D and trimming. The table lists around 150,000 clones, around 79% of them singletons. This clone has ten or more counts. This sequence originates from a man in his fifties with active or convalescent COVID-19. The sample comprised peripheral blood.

CDR3 sequence: CASSYAAGSVYNEQFF. The CDR3 DNA reads TGTGCCAGCAGTTATGCCGCCGGTAGTGTCTACAATGAGCAGTTCTTC. The genes are TRBV28 and TRBJ2-1; D unclear. With 4 bases removed from V and 3 bases from J, the gap between germline ends came to 16 bases. Looked up from germline, CDR1 is MDHEN and CDR2 is SYDVKM. CDR3 length: 16 amino acids.